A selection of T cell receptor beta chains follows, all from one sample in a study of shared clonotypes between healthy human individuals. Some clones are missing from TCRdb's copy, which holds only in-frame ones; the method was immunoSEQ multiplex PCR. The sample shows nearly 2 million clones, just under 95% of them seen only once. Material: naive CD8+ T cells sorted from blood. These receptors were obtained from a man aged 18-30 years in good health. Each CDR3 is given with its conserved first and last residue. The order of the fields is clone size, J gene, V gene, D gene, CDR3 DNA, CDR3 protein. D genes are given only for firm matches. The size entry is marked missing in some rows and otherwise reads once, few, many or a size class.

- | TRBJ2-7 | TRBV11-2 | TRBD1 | TGTGCCAGCAGCTTAATCGACAGGGTTGGCGAGCAGTACTTC | CASSLIDRVGEQYF
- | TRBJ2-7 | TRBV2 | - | TGTGCCAGCAGTGCGGGACTTATCGAGCAGTACTTC | CASSAGLIEQYF
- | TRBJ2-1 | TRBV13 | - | TGTGCCAGCAGCTTAGGTGGCGGTGAGCAGTTCTTC | CASSLGGGEQFF
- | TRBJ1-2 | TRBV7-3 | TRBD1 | TGTGCCAGCAGCTTGGACGTACAGGGGGCGCAAAGTGGCTACACCTTC | CASSLDVQGAQSGYTF
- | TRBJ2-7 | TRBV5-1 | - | TGCGCCAGCAGCTTGGTTGGTTTCTTCGACGAGCAGTACTTC | CASSLVGFFDEQYF
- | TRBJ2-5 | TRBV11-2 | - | TGTGCCAGCAGCTTGAGGGCCCGGGAGACCCAGTACTTC | CASSLRARETQYF
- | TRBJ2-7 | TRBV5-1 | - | TGCGCCAGCAGCTTCAGGACCGACTACGAGCAGTACTTC | CASSFRTDYEQYF
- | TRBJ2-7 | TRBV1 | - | TGCACCAGCTGGGACAGGGTCTACGAGCAGTACTTC | CTSWDRVYEQYF
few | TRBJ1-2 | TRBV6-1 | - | TGTGCCAGCAGCCACCGGGACGTCTATGGCTACACCTTC | CASSHRDVYGYTF
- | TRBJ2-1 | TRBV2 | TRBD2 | TGTGCCAGCAGTGAAGGGGGGAAACTAGCGGGGCCTTACAATGAGCAGTTCTTC | CASSEGGKLAGPYNEQFF
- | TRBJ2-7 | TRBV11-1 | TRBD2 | TGTGCCAGCAGCTTACCCGGGACTAGCGGATCCTACGAGCAGTACTTC | CASSLPGTSGSYEQYF
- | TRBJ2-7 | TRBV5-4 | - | TGTGCCAGCAGCTTGCGAGGGTCGGGGTCCTACGAGCAGTACTTC | CASSLRGSGSYEQYF
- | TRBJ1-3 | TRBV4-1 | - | TGCGCCAGCAGCCACACTGGAAACACCATATATTTT | CASSHTGNTIYF
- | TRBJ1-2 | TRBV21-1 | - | TGTGCCAGCAGCAAAGCCCCACGGACAGGGGCTAACTATGGCTACACCTTC | CASSKAPRTGANYGYTF
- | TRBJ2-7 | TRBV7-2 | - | TGTGCCAGCAGCTTAGGAGGACAGTCCAGCTACGAGCAGTACTTC | CASSLGGQSSYEQYF
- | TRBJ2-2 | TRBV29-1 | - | TGCAGCGTTGAAGGAGAGGCCGGGGAGCTGTTTTTT | CSVEGEAGELFF
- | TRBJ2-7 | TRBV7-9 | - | TGTGCCAGCAGCTGGATCGGGAGTACGTCCTACGAGCAGTACTTC | CASSWIGSTSYEQYF
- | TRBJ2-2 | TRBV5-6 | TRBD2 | TGTGCCAGCAGCTGGGGACTAGCGGTTGCCGGGGAGCTGTTTTTT | CASSWGLAVAGELFF
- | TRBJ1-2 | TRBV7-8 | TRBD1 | TGTGCCAGCAGCGAATTAGAGGGGACAGGGGGAGGATATGGCTACACCTTC | CASSELEGTGGGYGYTF
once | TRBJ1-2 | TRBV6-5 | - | TGTGCCAGCGGCTCAGGGGACCCTAGGGGCTATGGCTACACCTTC | CASGSGDPRGYGYTF
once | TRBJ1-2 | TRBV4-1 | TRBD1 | TGCGCCAGCAGCCCTGGACAGGGTAACTATAGCTACACCTTC | CASSPGQGNYSYTF
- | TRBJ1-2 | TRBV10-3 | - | TGTGCCATCAGTGAAGGGAAGCTTGGCTACACCTTC | CAISEGKLGYTF
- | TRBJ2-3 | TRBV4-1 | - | TGCGCCAGCAGCCAAAAAACCCCTTTGAGACTCGCAGATACGCAGTATTTT | CASSQKTPLRLADTQYF
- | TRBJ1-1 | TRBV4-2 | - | TGTGCCAGCAGCCAAAATATGGGAGTGAACACTGAAGCTTTCTTT | CASSQNMGVNTEAFF
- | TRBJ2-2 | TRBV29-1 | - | TGCAGCGTTGAAGGGGGGAACACCGGGGAGCTGTTTTTT | CSVEGGNTGELFF
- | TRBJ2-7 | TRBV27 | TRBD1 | TGTGCCAGCAGTTTATACGCAGGGGGCTACGAGCAGTACTTC | CASSLYAGGYEQYF
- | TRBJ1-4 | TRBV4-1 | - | TGCGCCAGCAGCTTTGAGGGGGAAAAACTGTTTTTT | CASSFEGEKLFF
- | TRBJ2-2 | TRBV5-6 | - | TGTGCCAGCAGCCCCACGTCAAACTGGGAGCTGTTTTTT | CASSPTSNWELFF
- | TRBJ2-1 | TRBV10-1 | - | TGCGCCAGCAGTGAGCGGGGCGATTACAATGAGCAGTTCTTC | CASSERGDYNEQFF
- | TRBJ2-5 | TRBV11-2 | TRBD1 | TGTGCCAGCAGCCCGGGACAGGGGGCGAGAGAGACCCAGTACTTC | CASSPGQGARETQYF
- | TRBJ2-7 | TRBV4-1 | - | TGCGCCAGCAGCCTCACCCCCGGGACGTCCACCTACGAGCAGTACTTC | CASSLTPGTSTYEQYF
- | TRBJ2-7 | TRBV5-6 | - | TGTGCCAGCAGCCCACCTAGCGTCTCCTACGAGCAGTACTTC | CASSPPSVSYEQYF
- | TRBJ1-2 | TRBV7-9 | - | TGTGCCAGCAGCTTAATTCCTGAGGACTATGGCTACACCTTC | CASSLIPEDYGYTF
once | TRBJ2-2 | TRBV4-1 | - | TGCGCCAGCAGCCAAGTGGGACTCCACACCGGGGAGCTGTTTTTT | CASSQVGLHTGELFF
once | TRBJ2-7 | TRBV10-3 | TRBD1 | TGTGCCATCAGTACCGGGACAGGGAACTTCTACGAGCAGTACTTC | CAISTGTGNFYEQYF
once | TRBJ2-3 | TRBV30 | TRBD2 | TGTGCCTGGAGTGTAGTAGAGGCTAGCGGAGGTGGGGGACCCAGCACAGATACGCAGTATTTT | CAWSVVEASGGGGPSTDTQYF
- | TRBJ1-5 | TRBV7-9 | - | TGTGCCAGCAGCCCACAGGGTGTCGGCAATCAGCCCCAGCATTTT | CASSPQGVGNQPQHF
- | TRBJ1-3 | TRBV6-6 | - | TGTGCCAGCAGTTACTCGACCGGATCCTCTGGAAACACCATATATTTT | CASSYSTGSSGNTIYF
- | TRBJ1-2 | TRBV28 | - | TGTGCCAGCAGTTTACCAGGGATTTATGGCTACACCTTC | CASSLPGIYGYTF
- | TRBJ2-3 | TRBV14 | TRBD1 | TGTGCCAGCAGCGAAGCCGGGACAGGGGTTTTGTCAGATACGCAGTATTTT | CASSEAGTGVLSDTQYF
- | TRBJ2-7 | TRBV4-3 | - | TGCGCCAGCAGCCAAGATCCTGGCGAGCAGTACTTC | CASSQDPGEQYF
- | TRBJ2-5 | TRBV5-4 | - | TGTGCCAGCAGCTTGTCAGGGGTGGGAGGAGAGACCCAGTACTTC | CASSLSGVGGETQYF
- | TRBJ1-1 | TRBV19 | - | TGTGCCAGTAGTATATTTATGAACACTGAAGCTTTCTTT | CASSIFMNTEAFF
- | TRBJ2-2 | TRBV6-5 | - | TGTGCCAGCAGTTATTCCCCCAGTTACACCGGGGAGCTGTTTTTT | CASSYSPSYTGELFF
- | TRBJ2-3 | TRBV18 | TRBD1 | TGTGCCAGCTCACCTAGACAGGGAGAAGGCACAGATACGCAGTATTTT | CASSPRQGEGTDTQYF
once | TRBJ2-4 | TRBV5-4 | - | TGTGCCAGCAACAACGATCTAGCCAAAAACATTCAGTACTTC | CASNNDLAKNIQYF
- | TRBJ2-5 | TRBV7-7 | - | TGTGCTAGCAGCTTAGCGTTAGGGGGAGAGACCCAGTACTTC | CASSLALGGETQYF
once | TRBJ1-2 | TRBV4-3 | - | TGCGCCAGCAGCCAAGATTGGGGGGGCGTATTTGGCTACACCTTC | CASSQDWGGVFGYTF
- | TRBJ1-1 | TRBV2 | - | TGTGCCAGCAGTGGTGTGAACACTGAAGCTTTCTTT | CASSGVNTEAFF
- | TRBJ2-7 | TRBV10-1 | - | TGCGCCAGCAGCCCGACAGGATCCTACGAGCAGTACTTC | CASSPTGSYEQYF
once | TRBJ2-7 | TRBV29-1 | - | TGCAGCGTGACTGATCAGGGGAGTCACGAGCAGTACTTC | CSVTDQGSHEQYF
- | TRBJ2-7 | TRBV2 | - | TGTGCCAGCAGTGCCTTGGGGGCCCACGAGCAGTACTTC | CASSALGAHEQYF